This record covers a single T cell receptor (beta chain). Its antigen is as yet unknown. Researchers ran immunoSEQ v3.0 at survey level. The protocol was immunoSEQ multiplex PCR, while the TCRdb copy is restricted to in-frame clones and leaves out a portion. The sample yields approximately 26,000 clones, 85% seen once. This sample is drawn from a study of long-term antiretroviral therapy in people with HIV. Whole-study results and caveats: In samples taken after ART, diversity increased but remained below transplant donor control levels. Sampling of blood ran from about 2004 to 2018, and older ART regimens were possibly in use. Repertoire composition at all time points was dominated by clones that had expanded before ART.

The TCR originated in a man aged 40-55 years with HIV. This sample comprised unsorted PBMCs, obtained 2.3 years after starting antiretroviral therapy.

The CDR3 DNA sequence: TGTGCCAGCAGGCGGGAAGTGAACACTGAAGCTTTCTTT. It yields the protein CASRREVNTEAFF. V gene TRBV6-1 combines with J gene TRBJ1-1, with D unresolved. CDR1 and CDR2 (germline): MNHNS, SASEGT. Deletions cut 6 bases from V and 0 bases from J, with 8 bases between. This CDR3 is 13 amino acids long.